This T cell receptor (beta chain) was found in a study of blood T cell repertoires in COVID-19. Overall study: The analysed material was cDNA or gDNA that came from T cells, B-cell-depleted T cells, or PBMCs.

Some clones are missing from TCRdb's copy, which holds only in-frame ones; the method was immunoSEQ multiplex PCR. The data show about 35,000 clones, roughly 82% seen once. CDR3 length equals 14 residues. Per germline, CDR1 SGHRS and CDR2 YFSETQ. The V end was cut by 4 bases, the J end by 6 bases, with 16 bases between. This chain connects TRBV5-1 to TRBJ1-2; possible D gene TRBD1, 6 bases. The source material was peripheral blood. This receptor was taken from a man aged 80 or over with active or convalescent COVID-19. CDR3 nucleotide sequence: TGCGCCAGCAGCGGTGGACAGCCGACGGATGGCTACACCTTC. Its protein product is CASSGGQPTDGYTF. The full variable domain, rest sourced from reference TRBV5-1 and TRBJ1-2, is KAGVTQTPRYLIKTRGQQVTLSCSPISGHRSVSWYQQTPGQGLQFLFEYFSETQRNKGNFPGRFSGRQFSNSRSEMNVSTLELGDSALYLCASSGGQPTDGYTFGSGTRLTVV.